The text below deals with one T cell receptor beta chain. Its antigen is undetermined. Germline trimming cut 4 bases from V and 3 bases from J; bases unmatched to any gene: 20. The germline V gene has CDR1 SGHRS and CDR2 YFSETQ. The CDR3 consists of 19 residues. This record comes from a study of human T cells and chemical hapten exposure. Study-wide context: The study patch tested 0.01% DPC on the upper back and read results at 6 days. How much TCR each sample yielded varied, mostly because pooled library volumes differed slightly. Findings and caveats of the study: No shift was seen in TCRs above 1 in 1000 frequency with DPC sensitization.

TCRdb itself ran the RACE reads through MiXCR, one entry per CDR3 protein. Among more than 65,000 distinct CDR3 sequences listed, 6% to 9% were seen once. Time point in this sample: patch test 1, 2 weeks after DPC sensitization. Treatment reported: therapeutic diphenylcyclopropenone sensitization with weekly scalp DPC. The donor pool consisted of alopecia patients aged 18 to 70 years, considered suitable for DPC. This TCR was recovered from a woman aged 25 to 39 with alopecia areata. Some clones in this sample may be carry-over from other donors' samples. This sequence joins TRBV5-1 and TRBJ1-2, with TRBD1 identical over 8 bases. This sample comprised whole blood, obtained in connection with sensitization to the hapten diphenylcyclopropenone (DPC). CDR3 nucleotide sequence: TGCGCCAGCAGCACAGCAGCTTTGGTTCTCGCAGGGGGCGACTATGGCTACACCTTC. It is translated as CASSTAALVLAGGDYGYTF. Full variable domain (rest looked up from reference TRBV5-1 and TRBJ1-2): KAGVTQTPRYLIKTRGQQVTLSCSPISGHRSVSWYQQTPGQGLQFLFEYFSETQRNKGNFPGRFSGRQFSNSRSEMNVSTLELGDSALYLCASSTAALVLAGGDYGYTFGSGTRLTVV.